The 24 T cell receptor beta chains below all came from one sample that was sequenced in a study of PD-L1 blockade in urothelial cancer. The method was immunoSEQ multiplex PCR; TCRdb's version includes in-frame clones alone and lacks a portion of them. The data hold tens of thousands of clones, with approximately 86% observed a single time. Sample time point: pretreatment peripheral blood. The material sequenced was PBMCs, taken around atezolizumab (anti-PD-L1) treatment. These receptors came from a man between 60 and 70 years old with urothelial cancer.

This rearrangement joins TRBV3-2 to TRBJ2-5; the table gives TRBD2 as D, unverified against the DNA. TRBV3-2 is classified as a pseudogene. The CDR3 covers 9 residues. The CDR3 region has the DNA TGTGCCAACTTGAGGACCCAGTACTTC. Translated: CANLRTQYF.

As to this clone: The same CDR3 is also encoded by other DNA sequences in this sample. The chain recombines TRBV4-1 with TRBJ2-5, with D possibly being TRBD2 (7 bases). Germline V CDR1 and CDR2: MGHRA, YSYEKL. This CDR3 comprises 16 residues. Trimming took off 0 bases at V and 5 bases at J, with 16 bases between the two ends. Written as DNA, the CDR3 is TGCGCCAGCAGCCAAGATGGGGGGGGGCCCGAGGAGACCCAGTACTTC. Translated, it gives CASSQDGGGPEETQYF.

In its sample, this clone was seen a few times. This chain uses TRBV4-1 with TRBJ2-2; 13 bases are a match to TRBD2. The junction had 9 bases not matched to a gene; V was cut back by 1 base and J by 7 bases. This CDR3 contains 18 residues. The germline gives CDR1 MGHRA, CDR2 YSYEKL. The CDR3: CASSQGLAGGFRSGELFF. The DNA for the CDR3 is TGCGCCAGCAGCCAAGGACTAGCGGGGGGCTTCAGAAGCGGGGAGCTGTTTTTT.

This clone has only one observation. V usage is TRBV4-1 and J usage is TRBJ1-4; 7 bases agree with TRBD1. V was pared by 5 bases and J by 1 base, with 13 bases of the junction left unmatched. The length of the CDR3 is 18 residues. Germline V gene data show CDR1 as MGHRA and CDR2 as YSYEKL. The CDR3: CASSKRQGWRETNEKLFF. The CDR3 nucleotides read TGCGCCAGCAGCAAAAGACAGGGTTGGAGGGAAACTAATGAAAAACTGTTTTTT.

This chain links TRBV10-3 with TRBJ2-7; TRBD1 matches at 11 bases. CDR3 size: 16 residues. The trim removed 2 bases at V and 1 base at J, leaving 4 bases unmatched. The germline CDR1 and CDR2 sequences are ENHRY and SYGVKD. The CDR3 nucleotides read TGTGCCATCAGTGAGCCAGGACAGGGGGCTTCCTACGAGCAGTACTTC. Its protein is CAISEPGQGASYEQYF.

The chain has TRBV7-2 and TRBJ1-2, with 10 bases lining up with TRBD1. With V trimmed by 4 bases and J by 7 bases, 6 bases remained unmatched. Germline CDR1 reads SGHTA; CDR2 reads FQGNSA. The CDR3 consists of 14 residues. The CDR3 loop is CASSSRTGGRGYTF. DNA of the CDR3: TGTGCCAGCAGCTCTAGGACAGGGGGACGTGGCTACACCTTC.

V gene TRBV5-8 combines with J gene TRBJ2-5; D gene ambiguous. CDR3 length: 13 residues. The germline V and J ends were trimmed by 0 bases and 1 base, with 4 bases remaining between them. Germline V gene lookup returns CDR1 SGHTS and CDR2 YDEGEE. The CDR3 DNA is TGTGCCAGCAGCTTGGAGAGCCAAGAGACCCAGTACTTC. Translation: CASSLESQETQYF.

This clone turned up a few times. The chain employs TRBV28 and TRBJ2-1; TRBD2 agrees at 8 bases. Trimming took 9 bases from V and 4 from J; bases not matched to a gene: 8. This CDR3 region has 14 residues. Germline CDR1 MDHEN, CDR2 SYDVKM. CDR3 bases: TGTGCCAGTACACGAGCGGGGGTTTACAATGAGCAGTTCTTC. Its translation: CASTRAGVYNEQFF.

The chain recombines TRBV7-3 with TRBJ2-5; 8 bases map to TRBD1. The CDR3 runs 15 residues. J lost 5 bases, V lost 0 bases, and 5 bases had no gene match. CDR1 SGHTA and CDR2 FQGTGA come from the germline V gene. CDR3: CASSLTGQGRETQYF. The CDR3 DNA is TGTGCCAGCAGCTTAACAGGACAGGGTCGTGAGACCCAGTACTTC.

The rearrangement joins TRBV19 to TRBJ1-5; TRBD1 aligns across 7 bases. This CDR3 is 16 amino acids long. From germline, CDR1 is LNHDA and CDR2 SQIVND (reference sequence). V lost 9 bases and J lost 0; bases outside the gene matches: 11. Here the CDR3 reads CASTRSGGTSNQPQHF. The CDR3 DNA reads TGTGCCAGCACTAGGTCAGGGGGGACTAGCAATCAGCCCCAGCATTTT.

This clone was seen just once. The chain has TRBV7-9 and TRBJ1-2; TRBD1 matches 7 bases. V gave up 5 bases and J gave up 6 bases; unmatched junction bases: 9. CDR1 and CDR2 (germline): SEHNR, FQNEAQ (reference sequence). This CDR3 is built from 14 residues. The CDR3, as DNA: TGTGCCAGCAGCCCCAGAGGGGGCTCTAATGGCTACACCTTC. Its protein is CASSPRGGSNGYTF.

This clone was detected once. This chain joins TRBV5-1 and TRBJ2-5, with 12 positions matching TRBD1. The CDR3 has 15 residues. Germline CDR1 reads SGHRS; CDR2 reads YFSETQ. The V segment lost 4 bases and the J segment 5 bases; nucleotides outside the gene matches: 6. The CDR3 here is CASSVGQGARETQYF. Here the CDR3 DNA reads TGCGCCAGCAGCGTGGGACAGGGGGCGAGGGAGACCCAGTACTTC. The full variable domain, with the rest looked up from reference TRBV5-1 and TRBJ2-5, is KAGVTQTPRYLIKTRGQQVTLSCSPISGHRSVSWYQQTPGQGLQFLFEYFSETQRNKGNFPGRFSGRQFSNSRSEMNVSTLELGDSALYLCASSVGQGARETQYFGPGTRLLVL.

The chain couples TRBV2 to TRBJ1-2, with TRBD1 identical over 9 bases. The CDR3 extends over 14 amino acids. CDR1 SNHLY and CDR2 FYNNEI come from the germline V gene. V trimming: 6 bases; J trimming: 4 bases; junction bases outside the gene matches: 6. The CDR3 is CASRKDRGVYGYTF. CDR3 nucleotides: TGTGCCAGCAGAAAGGACAGGGGTGTCTATGGCTACACCTTC.

The V gene is TRBV11-2, the J gene TRBJ1-1; D is undetermined. Germline-derived CDR1 and CDR2 are SGHAT and FQNNGV. The CDR3 is made up of 13 amino acids. The ends were cut back, 3 bases at V and 3 bases at J, with 8 bases in the middle. The CDR3 DNA is TGTGCCAGCAGCTTTTCAGGCGACACTGAAGCTTTCTTT. The encoded protein is CASSFSGDTEAFF.

In nucleotides, the CDR3 is TGTGCCAGCAGCTTAGGACTTACCGAGCAGTTCTTC. This codes for CASSLGLTEQFF. This chain uses TRBV13 with TRBJ2-1; D gene unclear. Trimming left V 0 bases short and J 10 bases short, with 7 bases between. The CDR3 contains 12 residues. Looked up from germline, CDR1 is PRHDT and CDR2 is FYEKMQ (reference sequence).

V gene TRBV6-1 combines with J gene TRBJ2-4; TRBD2 matches 8 bases. Germline V gene lookup returns CDR1 MNHNS and CDR2 SASEGT. V was clipped by 7 bases and J by 7 bases; unmatched bases: 12. This CDR3 spans 15 amino acids. CDR3: CASNPPGGPRNIQYF. For the CDR3, the DNA is TGTGCCAGCAACCCTCCGGGGGGGCCTAGGAACATTCAGTACTTC.

The chain recombines TRBV23-1 with TRBJ1-4; 7 positions agree with TRBD1. TRBV23-1 is filed as an ORF, its function uncertain. This CDR3 has 15 residues. After removal of 3 bases from V and 7 bases from J, the junction contained 8 bases not matched to a gene. CDR3 amino acids: CASSHLDRVVEKLFF. In DNA form, the CDR3 reads TGCGCCAGCAGTCATTTAGACAGGGTGGTTGAAAAACTGTTTTTT.

The chain has TRBV21-1 and TRBJ1-1; the table's TRBD1 call for D was not verified on the DNA. TRBV21-1 is described as a pseudogene. The CDR3 runs to 19 residues. The CDR3 bases are TGTGCCAGCAGCAAAGGCAGGGGGCGGATCGGGGGGATCAACACTGAAGCTTTCTTT. Residues: CASSKGRGRIGGINTEAFF.

This clone was counted a single time. The J gene is TRBJ1-4, the V gene TRBV5-1; D possibly corresponds to TRBD1 (5 bases). Germline CDR1 reads SGHRS; CDR2 reads YFSETQ. The CDR3 consists of 15 residues. The germline V and J ends were trimmed by 1 base and 6 bases, with 13 bases remaining between them. In nucleotides, the CDR3 is TGCGCCAGCAGCTTGCTACCGGGGGGGGATGAAAAACTGTTTTTT. Translating it yields CASSLLPGGDEKLFF.

The chain joins TRBV4-1 to TRBJ1-5; D may be TRBD1 (5 bases). The CDR3 has 16 residues. The V gene lost 0 bases and the J gene lost 6 bases, with 15 bases spanning the gap. Germline CDR1 and CDR2: MGHRA and YSYEKL. The CDR3 bases are TGCGCCAGCAGCCAAGAGGAGGGGATAAGGGTTCAGCCCCAGCATTTT. It codes for CASSQEEGIRVQPQHF.

Details on this clone: An end of the junction does not agree with germline; a read error may underlie this. This chain uses TRBV11-3 with TRBJ2-3; unclear D gene. Germline V gives CDR1 SGHNT, CDR2 YENEEA. The CDR3 spans 14 residues. For the CDR3, the DNA is TGTGCCAACAGCTTAGATTTTGTAGCAGATACGCAGTATTTT. The encoded protein is CANSLDFVADTQYF. Full variable domain (rest looked up from reference TRBV11-3 and TRBJ2-3): EAGVVQSPRYKIIEKKQPVAFWCNPISGHNTLYWYLQNLGQGPELLIRYENEEAVDDSQLPKDRFSAERLKGVDSTLKIQPAELGDSAVYLCANSLDFVADTQYFGPGTRLTVL.

The rearrangement links TRBV4-1 to TRBJ2-7, with 13 bases identical to TRBD2. The germline CDR1 and CDR2 sequences are MGHRA and YSYEKL. Trimming removed 1 base from V and 3 bases from J; junction bases left unmatched: 6. CDR3 length equals 17 residues. In DNA, the CDR3 is TGCGCCAGCAGCCAAGTCCCCCGACTAGCGGGGGGCTACGAGCAGTACTTC. Translated: CASSQVPRLAGGYEQYF.

This clone was observed once. This sequence joins TRBV29-1 and TRBJ1-1, with 9 bases matching TRBD1. Trimming at V came to 6 bases and at J to 5 bases, leaving 7 bases not matched to a gene. CDR1 and CDR2 (germline): SQVTM, ANQGSEA. This CDR3 comprises 13 residues. The CDR3 DNA reads as TGCAGCGTGTTCGGACAGGGGAGGACTGAAGCTTTCTTT. This codes for CSVFGQGRTEAFF. Full variable domain (rest looked up from reference TRBV29-1 and TRBJ1-1): SAVISQKPSRDICQRGTSLTIQCQVDSQVTMMFWYRQQPGQSLTLIATANQGSEATYESGFVIDKFPISRPNLTFSTLTVSNMSPEDSSIYLCSVFGQGRTEAFFGQGTRLTVV.

The V call is TRBV9, the J call TRBJ2-1; TRBD2 matches at 14 bases. The CDR3 length is 16 residues. Germline V gene sequence: CDR1 SGDLS, CDR2 YYNGEE. V shed 4 bases, J shed 9 bases, and the junction held 9 bases outside the gene matches. CDR3 amino acids: CASSTRLAGGPGEQFF. As DNA, the CDR3 is TGTGCCAGCAGCACACGACTAGCGGGGGGGCCGGGTGAGCAGTTCTTC.